This T cell receptor (beta chain) stems from a study of OX40 agonist ivuxolimab in advanced cancers. About the study: Those treated in dose escalation had hepatocellular carcinoma, melanoma, renal cell cancer or head and neck cancer. Cohort: about 80% men, mean age about 62, aged about 23 to 80.

This clone was counted between two and nine times. Generated by immunoSEQ multiplex PCR, the TCRdb table keeps only in-frame clones and is missing some. The table includes approximately 54,000 clones, approximately 90% detected once. People who had autoimmune disease history or systemic immunosuppression were excluded. The origin of this receptor is an adult with an advanced solid tumor such as melanoma, head and neck, liver or kidney cancer. This sample comprised CD4+ or CD8+ T cells sorted from blood, obtained in a trial of the OX40 agonist ivuxolimab.

The CDR3 protein is CASSRLSPDGEKLFF. DNA of the CDR3: TGTGCCAGCTCGCGCCTTTCTCCCGACGGTGAAAAACTGTTTTTT. This chain joins TRBV18 and TRBJ1-4; no clear D gene. Germline V gene sequence: CDR1 KGHSH, CDR2 LQKENI. The CDR3 runs 15 residues. The V gene lost 6 bases and the J gene lost 7 bases, with 18 bases spanning the gap.